Listed below are T cell receptor beta chains from one sample, sequenced in a study of blood T cell repertoires in COVID-19. TCRdb's copy holds only in-frame clones and misses some; the assay was immunoSEQ multiplex PCR. This sample has 200,000 to 250,000 clones, with more than 80% found just once. The sequenced sample consisted of PBMCs or T cells enriched from blood (not recorded which). These receptor sequences come from a man in his 60s who had recovered from COVID-19. Each CDR3 is given without its conserved first and last residue.

j_call | cdr3_length | v_call | cdr3_aa
TRBJ2-5 | 11 | TRBV12-3/TRBV12-4 | ASSFSDGETQY
TRBJ1-5 | 14 | TRBV6-2/TRBV6-3 | ASSLQGALSNQPQH
TRBJ1-6 | 13 | TRBV7-9 | ASSLPDRDDSPLH
TRBJ1-5 | 13 | TRBV19 | ASSTTGGRNQPQH
TRBJ1-2 | 10 | TRBV7-2 | ASRRDSEGYT
TRBJ2-1 | 14 | TRBV11-3 | ASSWTGVGLSNEQF
TRBJ2-5 | 12 | TRBV29-1 | SVPQRAHQETQY
TRBJ2-2 | 12 | TRBV19 | ASKGQSNTGELF
TRBJ2-1 | 13 | TRBV5-1 | ASSLAYTGRDEQF
TRBJ1-2 | 14 | TRBV15 | ATSTRVLGAALGYT
TRBJ2-5 | 12 | TRBV4-2 | ASSQDGRRETQY
TRBJ2-7 | 12 | TRBV5-1 | ASSLAGRLYEQY
TRBJ2-2 | 11 | TRBV7-2 | ASKTAGFGELF
TRBJ1-1 | 15 | TRBV18 | ASSPAGQGVGNTEAF
TRBJ2-5 | 13 | TRBV7-8 | ASSNSGRTKETQY
TRBJ1-6 | 11 | TRBV11-2 | ASSSQSRSPLH
TRBJ1-1 | 12 | TRBV6-5 | ASSDDRSGTEAF
TRBJ1-5 | 13 | TRBV6-5 | ASSYSVGGGGPQH
TRBJ1-2 | 15 | TRBV9 | ASSPRPRDTANYGYT
TRBJ2-7 | 13 | TRBV7-2 | ASSPVGTVSYEQY
TRBJ2-7 | 13 | TRBV7-2 | ASSPRTGLLVEQY
TRBJ2-1 | 11 | TRBV7-9 | ASSFSRQNEQF
TRBJ2-2 | 13 | TRBV6-5 | ASSRQGRYSGELF
TRBJ1-1 | 11 | TRBV6-2/TRBV6-3 | ASSYGREGEAF
TRBJ1-6 | 13 | TRBV19 | ASSTGTAYNSPLH
TRBJ1-5 | 13 | TRBV6-5 | ASSTDRVRNQPQH
TRBJ2-1 | 15 | TRBV18 | ASSPRQQLPSYNEQF
TRBJ2-2 | 13 | TRBV7-9 | ASSYLGPNTGELF
TRBJ1-1 | 12 | TRBV29-1 | SVGRVGLNTEAF
TRBJ1-2 | 13 | TRBV7-2 | ASSARTGGFYGYT
TRBJ2-7 | 12 | TRBV7-9 | ASSAHQGNYEQY
TRBJ2-5 | 12 | TRBV2 | ASGGRTGAETQY
TRBJ2-5 | 13 | TRBV5-4 | ASSLGGGRQETQY
TRBJ2-5 | 13 | TRBV6-5 | AIKSRAGAGETQY
TRBJ2-5 | 13 | TRBV4-3 | ASSQEFAGEETQY
TRBJ1-4 | 11 | TRBV4-1 | ASSQGGREELF
TRBJ2-5 | 15 | TRBV7-2 | ASSSSPLAGVGETQY
TRBJ2-1 | 13 | TRBV4-3 | ASSHTDNSYNEQF
TRBJ2-5 | 13 | TRBV11-2 | ASSLGRGPFETQY
TRBJ1-1 | 11 | TRBV11-3 | ASSQGETRFAF
TRBJ1-6 | 11 | TRBV29-1 | SVRTRGDSPLH
TRBJ1-4 | 15 | TRBV4-1 | ASSQERQGVNNEKLF
TRBJ1-2 | 11 | TRBV12-3/TRBV12-4 | ASSLVLAQGYT
TRBJ1-4 | 13 | TRBV2 | ASSQHEGGNEKLF
TRBJ2-7 | 11 | TRBV23-1 | ASSHTDRAEQY
TRBJ1-1 | 11 | TRBV3-1/TRBV3-2 | ASSQVSGTEAF
TRBJ2-2 | 14 | TRBV4-3 | ASSQGGGLNTGELF
TRBJ1-1 | 11 | TRBV3-1/TRBV3-2 | ASSTTVNTEAF
TRBJ2-1 | 11 | TRBV20-1 | SASWEVGNEQF
TRBJ2-3 | 13 | TRBV18 | ASSPSSAGANTQY